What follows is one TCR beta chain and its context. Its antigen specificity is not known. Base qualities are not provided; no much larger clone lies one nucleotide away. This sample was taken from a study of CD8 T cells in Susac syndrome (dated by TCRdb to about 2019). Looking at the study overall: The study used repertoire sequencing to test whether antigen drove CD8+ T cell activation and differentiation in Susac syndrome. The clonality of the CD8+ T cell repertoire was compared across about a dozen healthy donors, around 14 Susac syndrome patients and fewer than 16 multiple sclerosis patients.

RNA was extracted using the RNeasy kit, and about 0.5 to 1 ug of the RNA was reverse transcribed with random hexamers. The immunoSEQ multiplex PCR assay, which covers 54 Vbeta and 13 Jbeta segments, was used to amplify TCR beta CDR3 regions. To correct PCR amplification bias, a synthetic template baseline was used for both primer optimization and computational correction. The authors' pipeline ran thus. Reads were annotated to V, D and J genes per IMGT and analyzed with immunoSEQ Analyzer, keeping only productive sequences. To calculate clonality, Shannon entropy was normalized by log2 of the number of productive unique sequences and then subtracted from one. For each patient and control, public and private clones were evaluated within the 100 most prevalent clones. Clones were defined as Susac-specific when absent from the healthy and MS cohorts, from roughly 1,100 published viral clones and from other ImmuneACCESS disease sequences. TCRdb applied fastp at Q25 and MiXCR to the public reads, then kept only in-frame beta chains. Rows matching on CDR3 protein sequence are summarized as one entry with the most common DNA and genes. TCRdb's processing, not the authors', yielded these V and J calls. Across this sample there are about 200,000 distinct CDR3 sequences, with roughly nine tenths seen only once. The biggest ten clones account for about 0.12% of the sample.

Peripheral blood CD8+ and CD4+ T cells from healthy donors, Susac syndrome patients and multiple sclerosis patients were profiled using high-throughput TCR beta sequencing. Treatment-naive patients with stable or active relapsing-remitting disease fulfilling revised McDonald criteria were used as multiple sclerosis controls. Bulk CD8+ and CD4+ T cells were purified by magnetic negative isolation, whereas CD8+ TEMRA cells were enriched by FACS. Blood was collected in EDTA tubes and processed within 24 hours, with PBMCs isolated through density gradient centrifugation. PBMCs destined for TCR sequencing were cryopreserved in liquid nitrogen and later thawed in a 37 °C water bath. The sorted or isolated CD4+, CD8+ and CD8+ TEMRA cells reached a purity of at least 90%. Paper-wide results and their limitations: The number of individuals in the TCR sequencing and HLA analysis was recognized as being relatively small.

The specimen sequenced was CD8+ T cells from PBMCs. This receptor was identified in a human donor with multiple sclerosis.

CDR3 sequence: CASSMSGSRAVQPQHF. The nucleotide sequence reads TGTGCCAGTAGTATGAGTGGATCTAGGGCCGTCCAGCCCCAGCATTTT. Here the chain combines TRBV19 and TRBJ1-5; the D gene remains uncertain. Measured from the cysteine to the phenylalanine, the CDR3 is 16 residues long. This entry keeps only the CDR3 DNA: 48 bases, framed from base 1. The germline V gene (reference sequence) provides CDR1 LNHDA and CDR2 SQIVND. Deletion took 3 bases off V and 7 bases off J, with a span of 19 bases between the germline ends.